This T cell receptor (beta chain) came from a study of blood T cell repertoires in COVID-19. Study-wide background: T cells, B-cell-depleted T cells, or PBMCs provided the cDNA or gDNA that served as material.

Those enrolled, adults aged about 18 to 89 years, came from some 23 US areas. Participants had their cohort set by participant-reported clinical history. In the original workflow: Amplifying reference gene primers gave estimates of nucleated cell counts. Some clones are missing from TCRdb's copy, which holds only in-frame ones; the method was immunoSEQ multiplex PCR. The DNA was the basis for D and trimming; V, J and clone size are from that table. The table has 250,000 to 350,000 clones, roughly nine tenths seen once. The clonotype comes from a woman aged 50 to 60 who had recovered from COVID-19. Sequencing was performed on PBMCs or T cells enriched from blood (not recorded which).

CDR3: CASTQDDRSYGYTF. The CDR3 DNA sequence: TGTGCCAGCACCCAAGACGACAGGTCCTATGGCTACACCTTC. The rearrangement uses TRBV9 and TRBJ1-2, with D possibly TRBD1 on 6 matching bases. This CDR3 is built from 14 residues. With 6 bases removed from V and 4 bases from J, the gap between germline ends came to 16 bases. Germline V gives CDR1 SGDLS, CDR2 YYNGEE.